This record concerns one T cell receptor beta chain sequence. In the original workflow: From reference gene primer amplification, estimates of nucleated cell counts were derived. The assay was immunoSEQ multiplex PCR, and TCRdb's table has in-frame clones only and misses some. That table furnishes V, J and clone size, whereas the DNA furnished D and trimming. The data contain roughly 250,000 clones, 82% of them seen just once; the ten biggest clones take up 9.5% to 15%. This entry belongs to a study of blood T cell repertoires in COVID-19. Overall study context: From the United States, Italy and Spain came samples of acute and convalescent COVID-19. T cells, B-cell-depleted T cells, or PBMCs supplied cDNA or gDNA.

Germline V CDR1 and CDR2: SGHAT, FQNNGV. The CDR3 sequence is 13 residues long. V was cut by 5 bases and J by 4 bases, with 12 bases left in between. This chain uses TRBV11-2 with TRBJ2-7, with D tentatively TRBD2 (5 bases). This TCR was sampled from a woman aged 60-75 years with active or convalescent COVID-19. The source material was peripheral blood. The CDR3 sequence is CASSGLLSYEQYF. In nucleotides, the CDR3 is TGTGCCAGCAGCGGACTCCTCTCATACGAGCAGTACTTC.